The present entry profiles one T cell receptor beta chain with its context. This clone has at least ten counts. No antigen is known for it. Base qualities were left out, and no much larger clone turns up one base away. To prepare the library, PCR was applied. Reads for this sample came from an Illumina HiSeq 4000. High-throughput sequencing was used to profile the TCR beta-chain CDR3 region of every patient. Per the source publication's procedure: The researchers built a classifier to tell apart papillary thyroid cancer patients with distant metastasis, based on CDR3 differences among clinicopathological groups. The Shannon index was used to measure repertoire diversity, and the Morisita-Horn index was used to measure how similar tumor and blood repertoires were. TCRdb ran its own pipeline on the public reads, namely fastp trimming at Q25 and MiXCR clone calling, and kept in-frame beta chains. The V and J calls and clone size are TCRdb's, not the authors'. In all, the sample holds tens of thousands of clones, and roughly 15% of those were seen once. The ten largest clones add up to 15% to 19% of the sample.

Trimming leaves V shorter by 4 bases and J shorter by 3 bases, with the junction holding 5 bases beyond the gene matches. Looking up the germline V gene yields CDR1 SGHDT and CDR2 YYEEEE. From the cysteine up to the phenylalanine, the CDR3 has a length of 14 residues. Just the 42-base CDR3 DNA is kept, in frame starting at base 1. This entry comes from a study of metastatic and nonmetastatic thyroid tumors (dated by TCRdb to 2019 to 2021). Background for the entire study: Repertoires from peripheral blood and from tumor or nodule tissue samples of malignant and benign thyroid patients were compared. The paper's findings and limits, for the study overall: TCR beta diversity was reported as significantly higher in malignant tumors than in benign nodules, in both blood and tumor samples.

No patient had received any treatment before thyroid surgery. The study retrospectively analysed patient clinical samples collected from about 2012 to 2019 using T-cell receptor beta sequencing. The chain is encoded by TRBV5-6 joined to TRBJ2-7; TRBD2 lines up with 9 middle nucleotides. Sequences were obtained from blood. The clonotype comes from a male donor with papillary thyroid cancer or a benign thyroid nodule (not recorded which). Some clones in this sample may be carry-over from other donors' samples. CDR3 region: CASSRGGAGYEQYF. The sequence in DNA is TGTGCCAGCAGCCGCGGGGGGGCGGGCTACGAGCAGTACTTC.